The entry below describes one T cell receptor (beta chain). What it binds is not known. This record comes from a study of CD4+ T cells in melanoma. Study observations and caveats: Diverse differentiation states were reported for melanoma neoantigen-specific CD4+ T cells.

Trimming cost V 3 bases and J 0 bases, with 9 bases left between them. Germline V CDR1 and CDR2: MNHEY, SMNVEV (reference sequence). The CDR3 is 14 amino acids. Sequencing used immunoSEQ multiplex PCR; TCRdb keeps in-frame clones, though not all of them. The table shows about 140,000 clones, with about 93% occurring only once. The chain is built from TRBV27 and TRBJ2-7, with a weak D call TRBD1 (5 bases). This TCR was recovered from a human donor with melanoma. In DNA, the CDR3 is TGTGCCAGCAGTTTCAGGGTCGGCTCCTACGAGCAGTACTTC. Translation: CASSFRVGSYEQYF.